The source of this TCR beta chain is a study of shared clonotypes between healthy human individuals (TCRdb year 2020). For context, the study as a whole: Two women and a few men aged 18 to 49 years were included in the cohort. To estimate repertoire size and how much clonotypes are shared between individuals, the study performed deep sequencing of blood TCR repertoires from roughly five healthy adults. For each donor, CD4 naive and CD4 memory were each run on three plates, CD8 naive on two plates, and CD8 memory on one plate. Different laboratories and diverse techniques were used to prepare libraries and sequence TCR repertoires, to increase sequencing depth and limit assay-specific biases. Each donor's leukapheresis produced roughly between roughly 0.9 and 8.9 billion PBMCs. Overall study results and their limits: Pairwise subsampling indicated that sequencing depth was expected to affect the degree of clonotype sharing among donors. Clonotypes shared by all four sorted-subset donors showed higher generation probabilities than non-shared clonotypes. Incomplete sequencing was indicated by rarefaction of sorted-subset datasets, despite the large sequencing depth. The small number of donors limited the genetic and exposure-history diversity represented. Larger estimated clonotype richness was generally found for naive subsets than for memory subsets. Sampling was restricted to blood, and TCR repertoires in tissue are likely to differ from TCR repertoires in blood. About 4.5% of naive CD4, 3% to 3.5% of naive CD8, around 2.3% of memory CD4, and 0.4% of memory CD8 clonotypes were shared across four donors.

Donors were healthy HIV-negative adults with no recently reported acute infections or vaccinations. All donors were Caucasian adults living in Nashville, Tennessee, USA. CD4+ T cells were enriched by magnetic negative selection; naive cells were then positively selected on CD45RA, and the negative fraction formed the memory subset. After blood collection by leukapheresis, PBMCs were isolated using Ficoll-Histopaque density gradient centrifugation and then cryopreserved in the vapor phase of liquid nitrogen. Analytical flow cytometry was used to check the purity and quantity of every magnetically sorted T cell population. Genomic DNA was isolated from each sorted fraction and quantified by UV absorbance on a Nanodrop 2000c. Using the deep immunoSEQ assay, multiplex PCR amplified TCR CDR3 regions from genomic DNA. Genomic DNA extracted from each cell subset was distributed evenly over all wells of several immunoSEQ 96-well plates, and each plate served as one replicate. Each replicate PCR for sorted subsets received around 0.2 ug genomic DNA, equal to about 29,000 T cell genomes. The purified libraries were quantified using a Qubit 3.0 fluorometer, sized with a Bioanalyzer 2100, and then quantified again using the KAPA Library Quantification kit. A separate single-read 150-cycle Illumina NextSeq 550 flow cell was used to sequence each immunoSEQ 96-well plate. The paper's data handling went like this. The immunoSEQ output contained only junctional sequences without quality scores, so filtering could not match that applied to full-length reads. Sequences were annotated with PyIR, a Python wrapper for IgBLAST v1.9, using IMGT germline references to assign V/J genes and CDR3. Any read was removed if the V/J assignment was weak (E-value above 1e-6), the CDR3 was missing, or the read contained stop codons, out-of-frame junctions, or ambiguous translated residues. V3J clonotypes were defined as sequences sharing the same inferred V gene, J gene, and CDR3 amino acid sequence. Percentage overlap between repertoires was calculated by dividing the number of shared unique clonotypes by the size of the smaller repertoire. Richness of each repertoire was evaluated using RTK rarefaction, the Chao1 estimator, and Recon v2.1 estimates of unobserved clonotypes. Generation probabilities for all TCRbeta clonotypes obtained by the gDNA method from several donors were computed using OLGA. As stored in TCRdb, this immuneACCESS dataset retains in-frame rearrangements with V and J assigned. A fraction of the clones does not appear; measured against another copy, unresolved V genes explain less than half of the discrepancy, and the remainder lacks a known reason. The V and J calls and clone size are taken from that table; D and trimming were inferred from the DNA. Counted in this sample were 2 million to 2.5 million clones; 80% to 95% of them appeared once. 0.36% of the sample is held by the ten biggest clonotypes.

From a lookup of the germline V gene (reference sequence), CDR1 and CDR2 are LNHDA and SQIVND. V is cut by 4 bases and J by 2 bases, and the space between the germline ends is 2 bases. The CDR3 goes from the cysteine to the phenylalanine over 11 residues. The kept DNA is CDR3 alone, 33 bases in frame from the first base. Of note for this clone: The antigen this receptor binds is unknown. Within one base of it there is no much larger clone, and no base qualities were kept. Other DNA sequences of this sample code for an identical CDR3.

This receptor was taken from a man aged 18 to 29 in good health. Some clones in this sample may be carry-over from other donors' samples. The rearrangement combines TRBV19 with TRBJ2-5; there is no confident call for the D gene. The specimen sequenced was naive CD4+ T cells from PBMCs. The label giving this sample's cell subset or site can be read as: CD45RA+ positively selected. The CDR3 amino acid sequence is: CASSRQETQYF. The nucleotides are TGTGCCAGTAGTAGGCAAGAGACCCAGTACTTC. Full variable domain (CDR3 extended with the reference TRBV19 and TRBJ2-5 proteins): DGGITQSPKYLFRKEGQNVTLSCEQNLNHDAMYWYRQDPGQGLRLIYYSQIVNDFQKGDIAEGYSVSREKKESFPLTVTSAQKNPTAFYLCASSRQETQYFGPGTRLLVL.